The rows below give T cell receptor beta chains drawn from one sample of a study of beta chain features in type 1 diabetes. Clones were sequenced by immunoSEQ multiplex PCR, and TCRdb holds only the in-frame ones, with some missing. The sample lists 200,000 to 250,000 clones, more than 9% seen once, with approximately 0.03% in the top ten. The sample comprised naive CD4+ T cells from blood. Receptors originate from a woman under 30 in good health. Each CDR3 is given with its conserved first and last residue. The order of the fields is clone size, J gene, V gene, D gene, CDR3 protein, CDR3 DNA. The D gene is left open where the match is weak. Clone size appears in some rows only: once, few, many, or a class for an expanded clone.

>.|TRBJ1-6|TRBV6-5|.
CASSPGLYNSPLHF
TGTGCCAGCAGTCCGGGACTGTATAATTCACCCCTCCACTTT
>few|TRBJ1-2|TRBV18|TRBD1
CASSPLPRGTGIDYGYTF
TGTGCCAGCTCACCGCTACCCCGAGGGACAGGGATTGACTATGGCTACACCTTC
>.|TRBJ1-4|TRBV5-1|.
CASSFMTGTNEKLFF
TGCGCCAGCAGCTTCATGACGGGAACTAATGAAAAACTGTTTTTT
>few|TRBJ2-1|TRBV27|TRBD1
CASSLNFRQGENEQFF
TGTGCCAGCAGTTTGAATTTTCGACAGGGGGAAAATGAGCAGTTCTTC
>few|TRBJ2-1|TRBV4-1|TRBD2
CASSQDRPAGVSYNEQFF
TGCGCCAGCAGCCAAGATCGGCCGGCGGGAGTTTCCTACAATGAGCAGTTCTTC
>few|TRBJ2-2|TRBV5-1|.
CASSVENTGELFF
TGCGCCAGCAGCGTAGAAAACACCGGGGAGCTGTTTTTT
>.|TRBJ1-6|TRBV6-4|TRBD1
CASSDAPGGNSPLHF
TGTGCCAGCAGTGACGCCCCAGGGGGAAATTCACCCCTCCACTTT
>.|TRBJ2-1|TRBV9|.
CASSPGIASYNEQFF
TGTGCCAGCAGCCCCGGGATAGCGTCCTACAATGAGCAGTTCTTC
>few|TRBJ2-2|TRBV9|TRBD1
CASSSRGQGGTGELFF
TGTGCCAGCAGCTCCCGGGGACAGGGAGGCACCGGGGAGCTGTTTTTT
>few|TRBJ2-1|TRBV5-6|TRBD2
CASSGLAGYNEQFF
TGTGCCAGCAGCGGACTAGCGGGATACAATGAGCAGTTCTTC
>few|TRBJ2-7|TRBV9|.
CASSENPGSSYEQYF
TGTGCCAGCAGCGAGAATCCGGGGAGCTCCTACGAGCAGTACTTC
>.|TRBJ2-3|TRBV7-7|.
CASSLLAGDTQYF
TGTGCCAGCAGCTTACTGGCGGGAGATACGCAGTATTTT
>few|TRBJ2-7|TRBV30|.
CACHETDTYF
TGTGCCTGTCATGAGACGGACACGTACTTC
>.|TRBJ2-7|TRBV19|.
CASRETGISYEQYF
TGTGCCAGTAGGGAAACAGGCATCTCCTACGAGCAGTACTTC
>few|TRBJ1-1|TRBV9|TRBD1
CASSVGTGGLFAEAFF
TGTGCCAGCAGCGTAGGGACAGGGGGCTTATTCGCTGAAGCTTTCTTT
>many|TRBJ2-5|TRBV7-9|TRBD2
CASRPPGLAWETQYF
TGTGCCAGCAGGCCTCCGGGACTAGCCTGGGAGACCCAGTACTTC
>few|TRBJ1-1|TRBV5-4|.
CASSLAITDTEAFF
TGTGCCAGCAGCTTGGCTATAACTGACACTGAAGCTTTCTTT
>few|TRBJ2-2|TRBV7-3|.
CASSPRQVANTGELFF
TGTGCCAGCAGCCCAAGACAGGTCGCGAACACCGGGGAGCTGTTTTTT
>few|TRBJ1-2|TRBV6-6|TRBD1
CASSSNLDRGGGYTF
TGTGCCAGCAGTTCCAATCTCGACAGGGGAGGTGGCTACACCTTC
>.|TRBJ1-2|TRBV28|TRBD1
CASSRRTGNYGYTF
TGTGCCAGCAGTCGGAGGACAGGGAACTATGGCTACACCTTC
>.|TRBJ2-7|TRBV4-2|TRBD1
CASSQAPGTGLRVGSEQYF
TGTGCCAGCAGCCAAGCCCCCGGGACAGGCCTACGAGTGGGCTCGGAGCAGTACTTC
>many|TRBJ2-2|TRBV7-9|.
CASSLSLNTGELFF
TGTGCCAGCAGCTTATCTCTGAACACCGGGGAGCTGTTTTTT
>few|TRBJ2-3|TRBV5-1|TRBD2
CASSLTSGGPDTQYF
TGCGCCAGCAGCTTAACTAGCGGGGGACCAGATACGCAGTATTTT
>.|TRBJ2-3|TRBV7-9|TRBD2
CASSLGLAGLTDTQYF
TGTGCCAGCAGCCTAGGACTAGCGGGGCTCACAGATACGCAGTATTTT
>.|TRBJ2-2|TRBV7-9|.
CASSLAEGTGELFF
TGTGCCAGCAGCTTAGCGGAGGGCACCGGGGAGCTGTTTTTT
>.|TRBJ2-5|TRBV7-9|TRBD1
CASVLEQGAGETQYF
TGTGCCAGCGTCCTCGAACAGGGGGCTGGAGAGACCCAGTACTTC
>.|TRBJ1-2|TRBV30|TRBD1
CAWSHRGTGGYTF
TGTGCCTGGAGTCACAGGGGGACGGGTGGCTACACCTTC
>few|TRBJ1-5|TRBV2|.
CASSELSGNQPQHF
TGTGCCAGCAGTGAATTGTCAGGGAATCAGCCCCAGCATTTT
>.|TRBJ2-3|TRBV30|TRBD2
CAWSGRTSGPSDTQYF
TGTGCCTGGAGTGGCCGGACTAGCGGTCCCTCGGATACGCAGTATTTT
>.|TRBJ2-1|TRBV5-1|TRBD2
CASSIGTSSYNEQFF
TGCGCCAGCAGCATCGGGACTAGCTCCTACAATGAGCAGTTCTTC
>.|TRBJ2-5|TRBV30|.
CAWSRRIGTGVEETQYF
TGTGCCTGGTCAAGGAGAATCGGGACGGGGGTCGAAGAGACCCAGTACTTC
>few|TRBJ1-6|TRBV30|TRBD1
CAWNRGDSPLHF
TGTGCCTGGAACAGGGGGGATTCACCCCTCCACTTT
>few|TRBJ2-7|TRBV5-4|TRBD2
CASSLRLAGENYEQYF
TGTGCCAGCAGCTTGAGACTAGCGGGAGAGAACTACGAGCAGTACTTC
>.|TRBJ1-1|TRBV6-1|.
CASSTLIDTEAFF
TGTGCCAGCAGCACCTTGATAGACACTGAAGCTTTCTTT
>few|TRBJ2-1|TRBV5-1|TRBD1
CASSLVSQGAYNEQFF
TGCGCCAGCAGCTTGGTATCGCAGGGGGCGTACAATGAGCAGTTCTTC
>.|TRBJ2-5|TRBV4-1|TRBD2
CASSAGLAGGGETQYF
TGCGCCAGCAGCGCGGGACTAGCGGGAGGGGGAGAGACCCAGTACTTC
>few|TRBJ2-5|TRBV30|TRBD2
CAWSVRGGARETQYF
TGTGCCTGGAGTGTCCGCGGGGGGGCCAGAGAGACCCAGTACTTC
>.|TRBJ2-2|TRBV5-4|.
CASQGHFTGELFF
TGTGCCAGCCAGGGACATTTCACCGGGGAGCTGTTTTTT
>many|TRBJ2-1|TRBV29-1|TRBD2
CSVVAGAYNEQFF
TGCAGCGTTGTCGCGGGAGCCTACAATGAGCAGTTCTTC
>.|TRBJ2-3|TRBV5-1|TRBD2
CASSGAGKDTQYF
TGCGCCAGCAGCGGAGCGGGGAAAGATACGCAGTATTTT